A selection of T cell receptor beta chains follows, all from one sample in a study of shared clonotypes between healthy human individuals. Clones were read by immunoSEQ multiplex PCR, and TCRdb kept only the in-frame ones, dropping some. The data contain approximately 320,000 clones, roughly 87% of them seen just once; the ten biggest clones take up 15% to 20%. Sequenced input: memory CD8+ T cells sorted from blood. These TCRs come from a man aged 18 to 30 in good health. Each CDR3 is given with its conserved first and last residue. Fields, in order: CDR3 protein, CDR3 DNA, V gene, clone size, D gene, J gene. A D gene is named only where the DNA matches it firmly. Some rows have no size entry. The others give once, few or many, or a class for an expanded clone.

CDR3aa: CASAWTSSSDEQYF; CDR3nt: TGTGCCAGCGCGTGGACTAGTTCGTCCGACGAGCAGTACTTC; v_gene: TRBV2; abundance: .; d_gene: TRBD2; j_gene: TRBJ2-7
CDR3aa: CASSHTGRHQPQHF; CDR3nt: TGTGCCAGCAGCCACACAGGGAGACATCAGCCCCAGCATTTT; v_gene: TRBV7-9; abundance: .; d_gene: .; j_gene: TRBJ1-5
CDR3aa: CAISELQAVRTDTQYF; CDR3nt: TGTGCCATCAGTGAGTTGCAGGCAGTCCGCACAGATACGCAGTATTTT; v_gene: TRBV10-3; abundance: .; d_gene: .; j_gene: TRBJ2-3
CDR3aa: CASTEGQSLLLYGYTF; CDR3nt: TGTGCCAGCACGGAGGGACAGTCCCTCCTGCTCTATGGCTACACCTTC; v_gene: TRBV2; abundance: .; d_gene: TRBD1; j_gene: TRBJ1-2
CDR3aa: CASSLTGTYEQYF; CDR3nt: TGTGCCAGCAGCTTAACGGGAACCTACGAGCAGTACTTC; v_gene: TRBV7-9; abundance: .; d_gene: .; j_gene: TRBJ2-7
CDR3aa: CASSLVGALNSPLHF; CDR3nt: TGTGCCAGCAGTTTAGTGGGGGCGCTTAATTCACCCCTCCACTTT; v_gene: TRBV28; abundance: .; d_gene: .; j_gene: TRBJ1-6
CDR3aa: CASSQDWSSNEKLFF; CDR3nt: TGCGCCAGCAGCCAAGATTGGAGTTCCAATGAAAAACTGTTTTTT; v_gene: TRBV4-1; abundance: .; d_gene: .; j_gene: TRBJ1-4
CDR3aa: CASSLGGQATLYEQYF; CDR3nt: TGTGCCAGCAGCTTGGGGGGACAGGCAACCCTTTACGAGCAGTACTTC; v_gene: TRBV5-6; abundance: .; d_gene: TRBD1; j_gene: TRBJ2-7
CDR3aa: CASSFLRGGQETQYF; CDR3nt: TGTGCCAGCAGTTTTTTAAGAGGAGGCCAAGAGACCCAGTACTTC; v_gene: TRBV6-5; abundance: .; d_gene: .; j_gene: TRBJ2-5
CDR3aa: CASSLGTGMDYEQYF; CDR3nt: TGTGCCAGCAGTCTTGGGACAGGGATGGACTACGAGCAGTACTTC; v_gene: TRBV27; abundance: once; d_gene: TRBD1; j_gene: TRBJ2-7
CDR3aa: CASIPSGGVYEQFF; CDR3nt: TGTGCCAGCATTCCTAGCGGGGGGGTATATGAGCAGTTCTTC; v_gene: TRBV6-6; abundance: .; d_gene: TRBD2; j_gene: TRBJ2-1
CDR3aa: CASSLEWGTEAFF; CDR3nt: TGTGCCAGCAGCTTAGAGTGGGGCACTGAAGCTTTCTTT; v_gene: TRBV7-6; abundance: .; d_gene: .; j_gene: TRBJ1-1
CDR3aa: CASSYGGETEAFF; CDR3nt: TGTGCCAGCAGTTATGGAGGGGAGACTGAAGCTTTCTTT; v_gene: TRBV6-6; abundance: .; d_gene: .; j_gene: TRBJ1-1
CDR3aa: CASSLMNTEAFF; CDR3nt: TGTGCCAGCAGTCTCATGAACACTGAAGCTTTCTTT; v_gene: TRBV7-9; abundance: .; d_gene: .; j_gene: TRBJ1-1
CDR3aa: CASSLLADSYEQYF; CDR3nt: TGTGCCAGCAGTTTACTGGCGGACTCCTACGAGCAGTACTTC; v_gene: TRBV27; abundance: .; d_gene: .; j_gene: TRBJ2-7
CDR3aa: CASSTPIGQGRFEFF; CDR3nt: TGTGCCAGCAGCACACCTATTGGACAGGGGAGGTTCGAGTTCTTC; v_gene: TRBV5-6; abundance: once; d_gene: TRBD1; j_gene: TRBJ2-1
CDR3aa: CASSLGTNSYEQYF; CDR3nt: TGTGCCAGCAGCTTAGGGACCAACTCCTACGAGCAGTACTTC; v_gene: TRBV7-6; abundance: .; d_gene: .; j_gene: TRBJ2-7
CDR3aa: CASSQESGIYYEQYF; CDR3nt: TGTGCCAGCAGCCAAGAATCAGGGATCTACTACGAGCAGTACTTC; v_gene: TRBV4-2; abundance: .; d_gene: .; j_gene: TRBJ2-7
CDR3aa: CASSFGGQNNEQFF; CDR3nt: TGTGCCAGCAGCTTCGGGGGACAGAACAATGAGCAGTTCTTC; v_gene: TRBV13; abundance: .; d_gene: .; j_gene: TRBJ2-1
CDR3aa: CASSLDWGFENIQYF; CDR3nt: TGTGCCAGCAGCTTAGATTGGGGTTTCGAAAACATTCAGTACTTC; v_gene: TRBV11-2; abundance: few; d_gene: .; j_gene: TRBJ2-4
CDR3aa: CASSSDREGVYEQYF; CDR3nt: TGTGCCAGCAGCTCAGACAGGGAGGGGGTCTACGAGCAGTACTTC; v_gene: TRBV7-9; abundance: .; d_gene: .; j_gene: TRBJ2-7
CDR3aa: CASRGLAYEQYF; CDR3nt: TGTGCCAGCAGAGGACTGGCCTACGAGCAGTACTTC; v_gene: TRBV27; abundance: few; d_gene: .; j_gene: TRBJ2-7
CDR3aa: CASSQGLAGEAYEQYF; CDR3nt: TGCGCCAGCAGCCAAGGACTAGCGGGAGAGGCTTACGAGCAGTACTTC; v_gene: TRBV4-1; abundance: .; d_gene: TRBD2; j_gene: TRBJ2-7
CDR3aa: CASSPGQGLYNEQFF; CDR3nt: TGTGCCAGCAGCCCGGGACAGGGACTCTACAATGAGCAGTTCTTC; v_gene: TRBV5-4; abundance: .; d_gene: TRBD1; j_gene: TRBJ2-1
CDR3aa: CASTGGDSNLDNEQFF; CDR3nt: TGCGCCAGCACCGGTGGGGACTCCAATCTCGACAATGAGCAGTTCTTC; v_gene: TRBV4-1; abundance: .; d_gene: .; j_gene: TRBJ2-1
CDR3aa: CASRPRDLYTEAFF; CDR3nt: TGTGCCAGTAGACCCAGGGATCTATACACTGAAGCTTTCTTT; v_gene: TRBV19; abundance: .; d_gene: .; j_gene: TRBJ1-1
CDR3aa: CASSFRHRGLFRFYNEQFF; CDR3nt: TGTGCCAGCAGCTTCCGGCACAGGGGGCTTTTTCGCTTCTACAATGAGCAGTTCTTC; v_gene: TRBV5-6; abundance: .; d_gene: TRBD1; j_gene: TRBJ2-1
CDR3aa: CASSLHQGALDYGYTF; CDR3nt: TGTGCCAGCAGTTTACATCAGGGGGCGCTTGACTATGGCTACACCTTC; v_gene: TRBV28; abundance: .; d_gene: TRBD1; j_gene: TRBJ1-2
CDR3aa: CASSPGDGWENNEQFF; CDR3nt: TGCGCCAGCAGCCCCGGGGACGGATGGGAAAACAATGAGCAGTTCTTC; v_gene: TRBV4-3; abundance: .; d_gene: .; j_gene: TRBJ2-1
CDR3aa: CASKKTGTGSYEQYF; CDR3nt: TGTGCCAGCAAGAAGACCGGGACAGGCTCCTACGAGCAGTACTTC; v_gene: TRBV6-1; abundance: .; d_gene: TRBD1; j_gene: TRBJ2-7
CDR3aa: CASSPPPDREDYYEQYF; CDR3nt: TGTGCCAGCAGTCCCCCCCCGGACAGAGAGGATTACTACGAGCAGTACTTC; v_gene: TRBV27; abundance: .; d_gene: .; j_gene: TRBJ2-7
CDR3aa: CASSGDPYIAKNIQYF; CDR3nt: TGTGCCAGTAGTGGGGACCCATACATAGCCAAAAACATTCAGTACTTC; v_gene: TRBV19; abundance: .; d_gene: .; j_gene: TRBJ2-4
CDR3aa: CASSPLRLADIQETQYF; CDR3nt: TGTGCCAGCAGTCCTCTGCGACTAGCAGACATCCAAGAGACCCAGTACTTC; v_gene: TRBV27; abundance: .; d_gene: TRBD2; j_gene: TRBJ2-5
CDR3aa: CASSFLGLNEQFF; CDR3nt: TGCGCCAGCAGCTTTCTAGGTTTGAATGAGCAGTTCTTC; v_gene: TRBV5-1; abundance: .; d_gene: .; j_gene: TRBJ2-1
CDR3aa: CASSLATGFATNEKLFF; CDR3nt: TGTGCCAGCAGCTTAGCAACGGGGTTTGCAACTAATGAAAAACTGTTTTTT; v_gene: TRBV7-2; abundance: .; d_gene: .; j_gene: TRBJ1-4
CDR3aa: CASSQDWGRGTPEKLFF; CDR3nt: TGCGCCAGCAGCCAAGATTGGGGCAGGGGGACCCCTGAAAAACTGTTTTTT; v_gene: TRBV4-1; abundance: .; d_gene: TRBD1; j_gene: TRBJ1-4
CDR3aa: CASSLFGREPQETQYF; CDR3nt: TGTGCCAGCAGTCTCTTTGGGCGGGAGCCCCAAGAGACCCAGTACTTC; v_gene: TRBV27; abundance: .; d_gene: TRBD2; j_gene: TRBJ2-5
CDR3aa: CASRPGETQYF; CDR3nt: TGTGCCAGCAGGCCCGGGGAGACCCAGTACTTC; v_gene: TRBV2; abundance: .; d_gene: .; j_gene: TRBJ2-5
CDR3aa: CASSPTDRAETGELFF; CDR3nt: TGTGCCAGCAGCCCTACGGACAGGGCGGAGACCGGGGAGCTGTTTTTT; v_gene: TRBV5-4; abundance: many; d_gene: TRBD1; j_gene: TRBJ2-2
CDR3aa: CASSLGVSSTDTQYF; CDR3nt: TGTGCCAGCAGCTTGGGCGTCTCTAGCACAGATACGCAGTATTTT; v_gene: TRBV5-6; abundance: .; d_gene: .; j_gene: TRBJ2-3
CDR3aa: CASSPPRTNEQYF; CDR3nt: TGTGCCAGCAGTCCCCCCCGGACTAACGAGCAGTACTTC; v_gene: TRBV2; abundance: .; d_gene: .; j_gene: TRBJ2-7
CDR3aa: CASSSVAVSYEQYF; CDR3nt: TGTGCCAGCAGCTCCGTGGCGGTCTCCTACGAGCAGTACTTC; v_gene: TRBV11-2; abundance: .; d_gene: .; j_gene: TRBJ2-7
CDR3aa: CASSPADTYGYTF; CDR3nt: TGCGCCAGCAGCCCCGCGGACACTTATGGCTACACCTTC; v_gene: TRBV5-1; abundance: .; d_gene: .; j_gene: TRBJ1-2
CDR3aa: CASSLHRGAEAFF; CDR3nt: TGCGCCAGCAGCTTGCACAGGGGTGCTGAAGCTTTCTTT; v_gene: TRBV5-1; abundance: .; d_gene: TRBD1; j_gene: TRBJ1-1
CDR3aa: CASSLNGGVYTDTQYF; CDR3nt: TGCGCCAGCAGCTTAAATGGGGGTGTATACACAGATACGCAGTATTTT; v_gene: TRBV4-1; abundance: .; d_gene: .; j_gene: TRBJ2-3
CDR3aa: CASSRDPGSYEQYF; CDR3nt: TGTGCCAGCAGCCGGGACCCGGGTTCCTACGAGCAGTACTTC; v_gene: TRBV4-2; abundance: .; d_gene: .; j_gene: TRBJ2-7
CDR3aa: CASSRSGSGYTF; CDR3nt: TGTGCCAGCAGCCGGTCAGGGAGTGGCTACACCTTC; v_gene: TRBV28; abundance: .; d_gene: .; j_gene: TRBJ1-2
CDR3aa: CASSVLGGTEAFF; CDR3nt: TGTGCCAGCAGCGTCCTCGGGGGCACTGAAGCTTTCTTT; v_gene: TRBV9; abundance: .; d_gene: .; j_gene: TRBJ1-1
CDR3aa: CASSHDGTGGIQNIQYF; CDR3nt: TGCGCCAGCAGCCACGACGGGACAGGGGGCATCCAAAACATTCAGTACTTC; v_gene: TRBV4-3; abundance: .; d_gene: TRBD1; j_gene: TRBJ2-4
CDR3aa: CASSQSGGLLDEQFF; CDR3nt: TGCGCCAGCAGCCAATCCGGTGGGCTGTTGGATGAGCAGTTCTTC; v_gene: TRBV4-1; abundance: .; d_gene: .; j_gene: TRBJ2-1